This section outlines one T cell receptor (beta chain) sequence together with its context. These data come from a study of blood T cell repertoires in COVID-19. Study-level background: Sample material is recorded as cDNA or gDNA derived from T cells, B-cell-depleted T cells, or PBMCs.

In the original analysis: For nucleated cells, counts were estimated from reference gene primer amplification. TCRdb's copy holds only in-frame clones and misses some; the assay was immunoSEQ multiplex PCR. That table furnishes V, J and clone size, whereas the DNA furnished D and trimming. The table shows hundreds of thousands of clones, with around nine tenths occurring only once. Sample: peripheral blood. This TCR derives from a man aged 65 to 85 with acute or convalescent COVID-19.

CDR3 bases: TGTGCCAGCAGCCGCCAGGGCGAGGAGACCCAGTACTTC. Amino acids: CASSRQGEETQYF. The chain joins TRBV7-2 to TRBJ2-5; D is perhaps TRBD1 (5 bases). Trimming took off 5 bases at V and 5 bases at J, with 12 bases between the two ends. Germline V gives CDR1 SGHTA, CDR2 FQGNSA. The length of the CDR3 is 13 residues.